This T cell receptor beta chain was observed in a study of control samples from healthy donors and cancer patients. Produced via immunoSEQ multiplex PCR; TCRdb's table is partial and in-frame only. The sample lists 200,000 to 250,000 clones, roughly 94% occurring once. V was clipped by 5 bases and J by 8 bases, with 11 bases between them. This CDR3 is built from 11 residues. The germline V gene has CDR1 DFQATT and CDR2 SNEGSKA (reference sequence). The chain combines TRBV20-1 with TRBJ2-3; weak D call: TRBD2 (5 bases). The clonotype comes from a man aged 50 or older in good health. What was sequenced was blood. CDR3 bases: TGCAGTGCTCGGACTGCTGTTACGCAGTATTTT. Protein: CSARTAVTQYF.